This T cell receptor (beta chain) appears in the sequencing data of a study of OX40 agonist ivuxolimab in advanced cancers. Study overall: Anti-PD-1, anti-PD-L1 or anti-CTLA-4 therapy given earlier was allowed, and approximately 43% had some.

Here immunoSEQ multiplex PCR was the method, and the copy in TCRdb shows in-frame clones only, minus some. The sample consists of under 85,000 clones, over 85% of them appearing once. The study sampled blood at baseline, cycle 4 day 1, and cycle 7 day 1. V was cut by 3 bases and J by 2 bases, with 11 bases left in between. The germline gives CDR1 SGHRS, CDR2 YFSETQ. The CDR3 contains 14 residues. This TCR was sampled from an adult with an advanced solid tumor such as melanoma, head and neck, liver or kidney cancer. The rearrangement uses TRBV5-1 and TRBJ1-2; D uncertain. Sequenced here: CD4+ or CD8+ T cells sorted from blood, sampled in a trial of the OX40 agonist ivuxolimab. CDR3 coding DNA: TGCGCCAGCAGCTCCGGACGGGAAAACTATGGCTACACCTTC. It is translated as CASSSGRENYGYTF.